This T cell receptor (beta chain) came from a study of cytomegalovirus exposure and HLA in healthy donors. Study results and limitations: Cytomegalovirus status was reportedly diagnosed by the classifier with high sensitivity and specificity.

Notes on this clone: As yet, its antigen is unknown.

In the PCR, 60 Vbeta and 13 Jbeta primers were used. Sequenced by immunoSEQ multiplex PCR; TCRdb stores in-frame clones only, minus some. In the table there are approximately 140,000 clones, around 79% of which are singletons. The TCR originated in a human donor in good health. Sequencing was performed on PBMCs.

In DNA, the CDR3 is TGCGCCAGCAGCAAGACAGGGGTCCCGAACACTGAAGCTTTCTTT. Amino acid sequence: CASSKTGVPNTEAFF. The rearrangement links TRBV5-1 to TRBJ1-1; 8 bases are a match to TRBD1. Trimming took 4 bases from V and 1 from J; bases not matched to a gene: 6. CDR1 and CDR2 (germline): SGHRS, YFSETQ. The CDR3 spans 15 residues.